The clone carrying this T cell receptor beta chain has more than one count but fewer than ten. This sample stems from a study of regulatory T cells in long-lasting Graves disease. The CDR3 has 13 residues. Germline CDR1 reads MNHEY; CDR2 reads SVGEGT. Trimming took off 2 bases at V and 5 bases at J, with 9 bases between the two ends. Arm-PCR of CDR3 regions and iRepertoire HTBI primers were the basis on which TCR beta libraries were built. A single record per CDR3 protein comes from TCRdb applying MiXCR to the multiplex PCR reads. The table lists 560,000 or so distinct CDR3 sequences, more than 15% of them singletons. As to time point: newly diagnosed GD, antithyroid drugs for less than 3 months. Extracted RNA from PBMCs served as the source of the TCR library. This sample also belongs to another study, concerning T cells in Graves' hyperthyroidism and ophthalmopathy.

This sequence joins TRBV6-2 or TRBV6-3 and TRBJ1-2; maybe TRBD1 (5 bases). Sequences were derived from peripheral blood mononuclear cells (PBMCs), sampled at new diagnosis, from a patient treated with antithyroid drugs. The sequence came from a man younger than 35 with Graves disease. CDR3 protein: CASSYDRRYGYTF. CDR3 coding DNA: TGTGCCAGCAGTTACGACAGACGGTATGGCTACACCTTC.